This T cell receptor (beta chain) was recovered during a study of shared clonotypes between healthy human individuals. There are 14 residues in the CDR3. Germline V gene data show CDR1 as WNHNN and CDR2 as SYGVQD (reference sequence). The V gene end was trimmed by 6 bases and the J gene end by 2 bases; junction bases not matched to a gene: 4. Selected positively for CCR7 and CD45RO-negative, naive CD8 cells excluded terminally differentiated effector memory CD45RA+ cells. Using immunoSEQ multiplex PCR, the repertoire was profiled, and TCRdb retains in-frame clones only, with some absent. The table shows about 1,800,000 clones, with about 95% occurring only once.

The gene calls are TRBV10-1 and TRBJ2-3, with 8 bases matching TRBD1. The sample taken for sequencing was naive CD8+ T cells sorted from blood. This sequence was found in a man aged 18 to 30 in good health. The CDR3 region is CASSDRGSTDTQYF. The DNA of the CDR3 is TGCGCCAGCAGCGACAGGGGCTCCACAGATACGCAGTATTTT.